Presented here are 15 T cell receptor beta chains from one specimen sequenced in a study of blood T cell repertoires in COVID-19. The method was immunoSEQ multiplex PCR; TCRdb's version includes in-frame clones alone and lacks a portion of them. The sample holds 300,000 to 400,000 clones, approximately 89% seen once. The sequenced material came from peripheral blood. All receptors come from a woman between 18 and 29 years old who had recovered from COVID-19.

The chain is built from TRBV5-1 and TRBJ1-5, with D perhaps matching TRBD1 (5 bases). The V gene's germline CDR1 is SGHRS and CDR2 YFSETQ. The CDR3 runs to 15 residues. Trimming pared 5 bases from V and 0 bases from J, leaving 12 bases between. CDR3 sequence reads: CASRSTVNSNQPQHF. CDR3 nucleotides: TGCGCCAGCAGATCGACAGTTAATAGCAATCAGCCCCAGCATTTT.

The chain couples TRBV2 to TRBJ1-1; unclear D gene. The V end lost 8 bases, the J end lost 0 bases, and 10 bases lay between the germline ends. The CDR3 consists of 13 residues. The germline V gene has CDR1 SNHLY and CDR2 FYNNEI. The CDR3 sequence: CASQTSMNTEAFF. CDR3 nucleotides: TGTGCCAGCCAGACATCCATGAACACTGAAGCTTTCTTT.

In this sample, this clone turned up once. This chain connects TRBV27 to TRBJ2-5; TRBD1 might be the D (6 bases). This CDR3 is built from 14 residues. CDR1 and CDR2 from the germline V gene are MNHEY and SMNVEV (reference sequence). With 5 bases removed from V and 2 bases from J, the gap between germline ends came to 12 bases. The DNA for the CDR3 is TGTGCCAGCAGTCGTACAGGGTTTCAAGAGACCCAGTACTTC. Translated, it gives CASSRTGFQETQYF.

The V and J genes are TRBV10-2 and TRBJ1-2; 7 bases are shared with TRBD1. The CDR3 is 15 amino acids. J gave up 4 bases and V 3 bases, and 8 bases lay outside the gene matches. Germline assignment: CDR1 WSHSY and CDR2 SAAADI. The CDR3 region has the DNA TGCGCCAGCAGTGAAAGGCAGGGGGACTTCTATGGCTACACCTTC. It translates to CASSERQGDFYGYTF.

The chain recombines TRBV6-5 with TRBJ1-2; 9 bases fit TRBD1. The V and J ends lost 6 bases and 5 bases, in that order; junction bases with no gene match: 4. This CDR3 is built from 13 residues. Germline V gene data show CDR1 as MNHEY and CDR2 as SVGAGI. CDR3 amino acids: CASRPGTGYGYTF. The CDR3 nucleotides read TGTGCCAGCAGACCCGGGACAGGGTATGGCTACACCTTC.

The V and J genes are TRBV10-3 and TRBJ1-2; TRBD1 might be the D (6 bases). The germline gives CDR1 ENHRY, CDR2 SYGVKD. The ends were cut back, 6 bases at V and 3 bases at J, with 20 bases in the middle. There are 16 residues in the CDR3. CDR3 bases: TGTGCCATCAGCGTAAGGCGGGGGGCAGATGACTATGGCTACACCTTC. Amino acid sequence: CAISVRRGADDYGYTF.

Remarks on this clone: Other nucleotide sequences from this sample produce the same CDR3. The V gene is TRBV7-9, the J gene TRBJ1-5; D uncertain. The CDR3 runs to 13 residues. Trimming removed 1 base from V and 5 bases from J, with 6 bases in between. The germline V gene has CDR1 SEHNR and CDR2 FQNEAQ (reference sequence). CDR3 nucleotides: TGTGCCAGCAGCTTAGGAGGGCATCAGCCCCAGCATTTT. Protein product: CASSLGGHQPQHF.

The rearrangement joins TRBV4-1 to TRBJ2-7; the D gene is possibly TRBD2 (5 bases). The length of the CDR3 is 17 residues. V was cut by 4 bases and J by 2 bases, with 21 bases left in between. Germline CDR1 and CDR2: MGHRA and YSYEKL. As DNA, the CDR3 is TGCGCCAGCAGCCCGCACCGGCGGCGAGGGCCGACCTACGAGCAGTACGTC. Translation gives CASSPHRRRGPTYEQYV.

J is TRBJ2-2 and V is TRBV4-3; 8 bases are a match to TRBD2. Germline loops: CDR1 LGHNA, CDR2 YSLEER. This CDR3 is 19 amino acids long. V shed 4 bases and J 0 bases; nucleotides not matched to a gene: 13. CDR3 sequence: CASSPHVGAGGSNTGELFF. In DNA, the CDR3 is TGCGCCAGCAGCCCACACGTTGGGGCGGGAGGCTCGAACACCGGGGAGCTGTTTTTT.

This chain connects TRBV5-1 to TRBJ2-5; possibly TRBD1 for D (5 bases). V was cut by 2 bases and J by 5 bases, with 16 bases left in between. CDR1 and CDR2 from the germline V gene are SGHRS and YFSETQ. The CDR3 sequence is 15 residues long. CDR3 coding DNA: TGCGCCAGCAGCTTAGGACCGGGTGCAGGGGAGACCCAGTACTTC. Amino acid sequence: CASSLGPGAGETQYF.

V and J are TRBV14 and TRBJ1-2, with 7 bases identical to TRBD1. This CDR3 has 14 amino acids. With V trimmed by 4 bases and J by 2 bases, 4 bases remained unmatched. The V gene's germline CDR1 is SGHDN and CDR2 FVKESK. CDR3 nucleotides: TGTGCCAGCAGCCGAAGGACAGGCAACTATGGCTACACCTTC. Protein sequence: CASSRRTGNYGYTF.

In regard to this clone: Different DNA sequences within this sample yield the same CDR3. J is TRBJ2-1 and V is TRBV5-1, with D perhaps TRBD2 (5 bases). This CDR3 is 15 amino acids long. From germline, CDR1 is SGHRS and CDR2 YFSETQ. V dropped 0 bases and J dropped 0 bases, with 7 bases sitting between them. CDR3 nucleotide sequence: TGCGCCAGCAGCTTGGATGGGAGCTCCTACAATGAGCAGTTCTTC. This encodes CASSLDGSSYNEQFF.

This clone has only one observation. The V and J genes are TRBV19 and TRBJ2-7, with 10 bases fitting TRBD2. CDR3 length: 15 residues. Germline V CDR1 and CDR2: LNHDA, SQIVND (reference sequence). Losses at the gene ends were 5 bases for V and 0 bases for J; bases not matched to a gene: 4. CDR3 nucleotides: TGTGCCAGTAGTCCGACTAGCGGGCTCTCCTACGAGCAGTACGTC. Protein product: CASSPTSGLSYEQYV.

The chain links TRBV7-8 to TRBJ1-5; perhaps TRBD1 as D (6 bases). Trimming took off 0 bases at V and 7 bases at J, with 16 bases between the two ends. The CDR3 contains 16 residues. Germline V CDR1 and CDR2: SGHVS, FQNEAQ. CDR3 bases: TGTGCCAGCAGCTTAGCGCGCGCGGCAGGGGTCCAGCCCCAGCATTTT. Encoded protein: CASSLARAAGVQPQHF.

This clone came up a few times. This CDR3 is CASSVEKHNEQFF. The CDR3 region has the DNA TGTGCCAGCAGTGTTGAGAAACACAATGAGCAGTTCTTC. V gene TRBV2 combines with J gene TRBJ2-1; D remains unclear. Germline V gives CDR1 SNHLY, CDR2 FYNNEI. The CDR3 consists of 13 residues. Trimming removed 4 bases from V and 5 bases from J, with 9 bases in between.